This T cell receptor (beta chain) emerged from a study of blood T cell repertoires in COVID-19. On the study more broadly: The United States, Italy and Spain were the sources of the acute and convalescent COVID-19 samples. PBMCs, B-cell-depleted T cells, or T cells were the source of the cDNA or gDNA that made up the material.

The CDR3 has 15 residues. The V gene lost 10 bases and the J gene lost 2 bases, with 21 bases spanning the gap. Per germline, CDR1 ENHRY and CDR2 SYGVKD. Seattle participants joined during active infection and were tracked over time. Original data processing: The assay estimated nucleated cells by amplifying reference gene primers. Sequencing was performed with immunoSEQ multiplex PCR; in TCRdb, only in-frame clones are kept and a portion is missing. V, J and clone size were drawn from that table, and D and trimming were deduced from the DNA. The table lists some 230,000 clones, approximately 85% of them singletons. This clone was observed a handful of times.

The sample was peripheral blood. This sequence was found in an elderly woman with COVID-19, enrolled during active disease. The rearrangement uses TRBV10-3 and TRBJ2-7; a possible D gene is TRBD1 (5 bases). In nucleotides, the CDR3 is TGTGCCACCCTATTCAGGGATAGCCCTCCCTACGAGCAGTACTTC. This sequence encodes CATLFRDSPPYEQYF.